This T cell receptor beta chain was retrieved from a study of cytomegalovirus exposure and HLA in healthy donors. CDR1 is DFQATT, CDR2 SNEGSKA, per germline (reference sequence). This CDR3 is 11 amino acids long. V shed 6 bases and J shed 8 bases, with 13 bases lying between them. The PCR was carried out with 60 Vbeta primers and 13 Jbeta primers. Clones were sequenced by immunoSEQ multiplex PCR, and TCRdb holds only the in-frame ones, with some missing. The table has roughly 180,000 clones, roughly 75% seen once. Comments on this clone: Its antigen is unidentified.

Study findings and constraints: Compared with the roughly 700-donor mean, an Asian-associated ancestry cluster reportedly had fewer N-insertions, according to a later analysis. Later work associated 16,951 TCR beta sequences with HLA alleles at 0.05 false discovery rate. A later analysis linked a missense DCLRE1C variant to TCR beta V- and J-gene trimming. In presence/absence analyses, roughly uniform sequencing depth across donors was assumed.

The sequencing input was PBMCs. The receptor's source is a woman in her twenties or thirties in good health and CMV-seronegative. The chain links TRBV20-1 to TRBJ1-1; no clear D. The CDR3 protein is CSARAVTEAFF. Here the CDR3 DNA reads TGCAGTGCACGCGCGGTAACCGAAGCTTTCTTT.